The clone carrying this TCR beta chain occurred many times. Its specificity is unknown. The data derive from a study of metastatic and nonmetastatic thyroid tumors. About the research overall: Peripheral blood and tumor or nodule samples from malignant and benign thyroid patients were compared.

Overall study findings and caveats: Reportedly, malignant thyroid tumors had significantly higher TCR beta diversity than benign nodules, in blood and tumor.

Trimming took off 3 bases at V and 4 bases at J, with 15 bases between the two ends. CDR3 length: 16 amino acids. CDR1 and CDR2 (germline): LGHNA, YNFKEQ. In the original analysis: Built for papillary thyroid cancer, a distant-metastasis classifier drew on CDR3 differences across clinicopathological groups. TCRdb reassembled clones from the PCR reads with MiXCR. These V and J calls are TCRdb output, not the study's own analysis. The data contain just over 20,000 clones, 12% of them singletons. The entire patient cohort was treatment-naive prior to thyroid surgery. The rearrangement links TRBV4-2 to TRBJ1-4; D may be TRBD1 (5 bases). The TCR originated in a male donor with papillary thyroid cancer or a benign thyroid nodule (not recorded which). Some clones in this sample may be carry-over from other donors' samples. The sequencing sample was made of blood. Here the CDR3 DNA reads TGTGCCAGCAGCCACAGAGGGGTAGACCTTAATGAAAAACTGTTTTTT. It translates to CASSHRGVDLNEKLFF.